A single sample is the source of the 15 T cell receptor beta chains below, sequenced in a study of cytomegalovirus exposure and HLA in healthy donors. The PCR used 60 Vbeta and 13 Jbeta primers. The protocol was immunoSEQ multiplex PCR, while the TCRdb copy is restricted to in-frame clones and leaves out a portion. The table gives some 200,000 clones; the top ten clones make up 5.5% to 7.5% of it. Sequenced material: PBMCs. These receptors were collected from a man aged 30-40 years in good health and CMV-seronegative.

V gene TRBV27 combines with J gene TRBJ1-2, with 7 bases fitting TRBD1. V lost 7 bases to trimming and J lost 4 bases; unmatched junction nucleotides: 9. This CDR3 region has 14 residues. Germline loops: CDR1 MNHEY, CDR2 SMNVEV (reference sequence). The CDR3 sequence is CASTPTGSLYGYTF. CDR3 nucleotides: TGTGCCAGCACCCCGACAGGGTCCCTCTATGGCTACACCTTC.

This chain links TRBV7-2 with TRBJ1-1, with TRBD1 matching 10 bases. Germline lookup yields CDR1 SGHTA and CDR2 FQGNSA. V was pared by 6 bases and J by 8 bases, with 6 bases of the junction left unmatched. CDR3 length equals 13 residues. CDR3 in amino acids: CASSSGQGGEAFF. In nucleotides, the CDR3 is TGTGCCAGCAGTTCTGGACAGGGGGGAGAAGCTTTCTTT.

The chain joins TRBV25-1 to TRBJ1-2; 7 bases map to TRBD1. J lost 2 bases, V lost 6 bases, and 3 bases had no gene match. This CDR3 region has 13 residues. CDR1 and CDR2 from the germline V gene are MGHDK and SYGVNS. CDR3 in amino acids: CASSRDSNYGYTF. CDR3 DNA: TGTGCCAGCAGCCGGGACAGCAACTATGGCTACACCTTC.

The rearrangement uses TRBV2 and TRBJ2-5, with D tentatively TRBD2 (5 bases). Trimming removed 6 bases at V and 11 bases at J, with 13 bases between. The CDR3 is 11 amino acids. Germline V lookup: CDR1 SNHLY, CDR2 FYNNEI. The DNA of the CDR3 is TGTGCCAGCAGCGATGTTGGGGAGCAGTACTTC. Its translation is CASSDVGEQYF.

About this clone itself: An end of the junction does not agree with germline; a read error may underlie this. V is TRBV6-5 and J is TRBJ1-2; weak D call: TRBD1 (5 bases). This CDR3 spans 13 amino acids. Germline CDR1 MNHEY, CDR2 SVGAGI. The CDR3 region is CASSYSLSWGYAF. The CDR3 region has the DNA TGTGCCAGCAGTTACTCGCTAAGTTGGGGCTACGCCTTC.

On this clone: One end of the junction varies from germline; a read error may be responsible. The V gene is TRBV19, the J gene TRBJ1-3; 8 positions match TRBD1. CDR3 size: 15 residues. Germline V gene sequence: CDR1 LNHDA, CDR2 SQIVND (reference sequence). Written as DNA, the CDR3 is TGTGCCAGTAGACCAAGACAGGGGCTGGAAAACACCATACATTTT. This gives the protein CASRPRQGLENTIHF.

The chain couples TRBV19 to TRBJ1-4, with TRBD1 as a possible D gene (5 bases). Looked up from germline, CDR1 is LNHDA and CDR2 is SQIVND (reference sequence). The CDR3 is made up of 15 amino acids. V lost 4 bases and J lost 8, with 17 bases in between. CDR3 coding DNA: TGTGCCAGTAGTAGAATGGCCACGGAGGGGGAAAAACTGTTTTTT. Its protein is CASSRMATEGEKLFF.

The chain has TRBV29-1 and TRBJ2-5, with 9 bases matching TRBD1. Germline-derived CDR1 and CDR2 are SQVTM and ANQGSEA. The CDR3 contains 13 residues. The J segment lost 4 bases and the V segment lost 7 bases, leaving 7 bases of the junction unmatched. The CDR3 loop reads CSGNTGGAETQYF. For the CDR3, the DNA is TGCAGCGGAAATACAGGGGGCGCAGAGACCCAGTACTTC.

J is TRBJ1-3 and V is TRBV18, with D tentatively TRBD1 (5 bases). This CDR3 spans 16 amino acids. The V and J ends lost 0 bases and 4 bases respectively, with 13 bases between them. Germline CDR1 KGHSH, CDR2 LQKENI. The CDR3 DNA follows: TGTGCCAGCTCACCACCGGCAGGGAGGATCGGAAACACCATATATTTT. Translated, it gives CASSPPAGRIGNTIYF. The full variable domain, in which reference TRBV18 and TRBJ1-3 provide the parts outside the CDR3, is NAGVMQNPRHLVRRRGQEARLRCSPMKGHSHVYWYRQLPEEGLKFMVYLQKENIIDESGMPKERFSAEFPKEGPSILRIQQVVRGDSAAYFCASSPPAGRIGNTIYFGEGSWLTVV.

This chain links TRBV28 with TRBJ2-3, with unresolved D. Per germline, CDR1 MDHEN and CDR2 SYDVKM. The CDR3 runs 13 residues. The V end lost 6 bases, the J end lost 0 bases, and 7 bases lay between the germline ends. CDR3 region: CASSPSSTDTQYF. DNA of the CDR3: TGTGCCAGCAGCCCCTCCAGCACAGATACGCAGTATTTT.

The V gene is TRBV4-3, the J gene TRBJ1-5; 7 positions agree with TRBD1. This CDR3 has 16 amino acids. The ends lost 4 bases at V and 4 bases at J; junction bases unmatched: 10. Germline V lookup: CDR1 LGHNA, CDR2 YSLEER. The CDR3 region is CASSPTWTGSNQPQHF. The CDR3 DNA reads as TGCGCCAGCAGCCCGACCTGGACAGGTAGTAATCAGCCCCAGCATTTT.

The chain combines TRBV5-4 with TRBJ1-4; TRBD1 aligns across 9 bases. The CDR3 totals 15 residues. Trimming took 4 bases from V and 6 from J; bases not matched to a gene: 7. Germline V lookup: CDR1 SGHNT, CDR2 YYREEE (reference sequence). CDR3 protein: CASSVGQGTDEKLFF. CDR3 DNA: TGTGCCAGCAGCGTGGGACAGGGTACTGATGAAAAACTGTTTTTT.

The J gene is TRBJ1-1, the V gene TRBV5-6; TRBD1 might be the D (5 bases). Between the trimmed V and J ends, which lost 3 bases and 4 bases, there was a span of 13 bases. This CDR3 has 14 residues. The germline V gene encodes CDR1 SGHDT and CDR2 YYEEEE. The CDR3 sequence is CASSSAGRGTEAFF. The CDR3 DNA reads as TGTGCCAGCAGCTCCGCGGGGAGGGGCACTGAAGCTTTCTTT.

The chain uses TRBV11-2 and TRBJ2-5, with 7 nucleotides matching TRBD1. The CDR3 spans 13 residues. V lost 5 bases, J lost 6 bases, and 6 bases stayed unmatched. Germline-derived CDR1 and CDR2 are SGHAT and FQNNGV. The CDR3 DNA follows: TGTGCCAGCAGCCGGAGACAGGGAAAGACCCAGTACTTC. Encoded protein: CASSRRQGKTQYF.

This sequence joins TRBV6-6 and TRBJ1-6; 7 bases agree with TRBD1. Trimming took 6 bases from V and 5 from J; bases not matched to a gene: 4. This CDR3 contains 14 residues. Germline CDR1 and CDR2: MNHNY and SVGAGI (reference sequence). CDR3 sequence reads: CASRGQINNSPLHF. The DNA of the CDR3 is TGTGCCAGCAGGGGACAGATTAATAATTCACCCCTCCACTTT.